This TCR beta chain was documented in a study of T cell responses to AZD1222 COVID-19 vaccine. With respect to this clone: Its antigen is not known.

Study-level results: Only a handful of AZD1222 recipients, more than 5 in all, had baseline seropositivity.

Losses at the gene ends were 2 bases for V and 3 bases for J; bases not matched to a gene: 5. The CDR3 is 17 amino acids. Germline assignment: CDR1 SGHKS and CDR2 YYEKEE (reference sequence). Using immunoSEQ multiplex PCR, the repertoire was profiled, and TCRdb retains in-frame clones only, with some absent. The repertoire holds about 130,000 clones, with roughly 84% as singletons. The receptor was derived from an adult in good health. The gene calls are TRBV5-5 and TRBJ2-1; 13 nucleotides agree with TRBD2. The sample was peripheral blood, taken on day 0 of AZD1222 vaccination. CDR3 DNA sequence: TGTGCCAGCAGCTTATGGACTAGCGGGAGAATCTACAATGAGCAGTTCTTC. It codes for CASSLWTSGRIYNEQFF.